These T cell receptor beta chains were read from a single sample in a study of T cell repertoires in cytomegalovirus infection. TCRdb ran MiXCR on the reads and lists one entry per CDR3 protein. This table holds some 350,000 distinct CDR3 sequences, about a sixth found once. The sample was PBMCs. These TCRs come from a human donor in good health (CMV status not recorded). Some clones in this sample may be carry-over from other donors' samples. Each CDR3 is given with its conserved first and last residue. The order of the fields is clone size, V gene, CDR3 length, J gene, D gene, CDR3 DNA, CDR3 protein. D genes are given only for firm matches. A row's size may be missing; if present it is once, few, many or a size class.

>many|TRBV20-1|13|TRBJ2-7|.
TGCAGTGCTAGAGATATCGGTTCCTACGAGCAGTACTTC
CSARDIGSYEQYF
>.|TRBV5-1|15|TRBJ2-7|.
TGCGCCAGCAGCTTGGGGACCACGCCTAGCTACGAGCAGTACTTC
CASSLGTTPSYEQYF
>.|TRBV12-3/TRBV12-4|11|TRBJ2-2|.
TGTGCCAGCTGGGACACCGGGGAGCTGTTTTTT
CASWDTGELFF
>many|TRBV7-6|15|TRBJ1-3|TRBD1
TGTGCCAGCCGGGACAGGTTCAGCTCTGGAAACACCATATATTTT
CASRDRFSSGNTIYF
>few|TRBV29-1|17|TRBJ2-1|TRBD2
TGCAGCGTTGCAGGACTAGCGGGAGCTATGTCCTACAATGAGCAGTTCTTC
CSVAGLAGAMSYNEQFF
>.|TRBV6-5|13|TRBJ2-7|TRBD1
TGTGCCAGCAGGCCCGCAGGGGGCCGAGAGCAGTACTTC
CASRPAGGREQYF
>many|TRBV7-8|16|TRBJ2-5|TRBD2
TGTGCCAGCAGCTTAGACCCCTCGGGAGGGGTGGAGACCCAGTACTTC
CASSLDPSGGVETQYF
>.|TRBV20-1|14|TRBJ2-2|.
TGCAGTGCTAGAGACGAAACAGGGACCGGGGAGCTGTTTTTT
CSARDETGTGELFF
>.|TRBV6-2/TRBV6-3|14|TRBJ2-7|.
TGTGCCAGCAGTCCTCAGGGAGTGTCCTACGAGCAGTACTTC
CASSPQGVSYEQYF
>many|TRBV11-1|15|TRBJ2-3|.
TGTGCCAGCAGCTTACGTACGCCCCGCACAGATACGCAGTATTTT
CASSLRTPRTDTQYF
>few|TRBV2|14|TRBJ2-1|.
TGTGCCAGCACCGTGGAAGGGATCTACAATGAGCAGTTCTTC
CASTVEGIYNEQFF
>many|TRBV7-6|17|TRBJ2-3|TRBD2
TGTGCCAGCAGCTTAGCGGTGGCGGGAGGAGCCACAGATACGCAGTATTTT
CASSLAVAGGATDTQYF